The source of this TCR beta chain is a study of beta chain features in type 1 diabetes. Study-level results: For Type 1 diabetes patients, all four CD4+ subsets carried TCRB CDR3s that were moderately but significantly shorter. In the patient group, naive, central memory and Treg TCRB repertoires seemed more alike than in the healthy donor group.

With respect to this clone: The antigen is unknown.

Every donor provided one heparinised blood draw, which averaged around 120 mL. Via CD45RO/CCR7/CD25/CD127/CD95/CD27, cells of the CD4+ naive, central memory, regulatory and stem cell-like memory subsets were sorted. The study reverse transcribed the entire isolated RNA, so it sequenced expressed TCRB transcripts. Reads from naive, central memory and regulatory T cell samples averaged roughly 3.8 million. Sequencing used immunoSEQ multiplex PCR; TCRdb keeps in-frame clones, though not all of them. The sample consists of about 660,000 clones, over 11% of them appearing once. V was cut by 1 base and J by 9 bases, with 7 bases left in between. The CDR3 contains 11 residues. Germline V gene sequence: CDR1 GTSNPN, CDR2 SVGIG (reference sequence).

The chain has TRBV30 and TRBJ2-1; D unclear. Source material: naive CD4+ T cells from blood. This TCR derives from a man between 18 and 29 years old with type 1 diabetes. The CDR3 region has the DNA TGTGCCTGGAGTGAAGCGCGTGAGCAGTTCTTC. Its protein is CAWSEAREQFF.